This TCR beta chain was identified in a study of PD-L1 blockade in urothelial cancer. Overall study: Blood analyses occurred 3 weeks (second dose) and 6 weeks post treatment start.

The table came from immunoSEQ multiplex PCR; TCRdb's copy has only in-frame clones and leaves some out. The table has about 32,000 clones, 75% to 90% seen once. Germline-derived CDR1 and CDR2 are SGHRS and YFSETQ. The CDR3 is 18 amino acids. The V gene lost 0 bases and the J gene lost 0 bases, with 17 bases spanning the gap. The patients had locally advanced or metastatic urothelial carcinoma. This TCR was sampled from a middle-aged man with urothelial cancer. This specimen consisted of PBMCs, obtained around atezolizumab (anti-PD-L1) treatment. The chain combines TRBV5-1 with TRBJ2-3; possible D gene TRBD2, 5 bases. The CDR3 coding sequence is TGCGCCAGCAGCTTGGATTCATTAGCGAAACCTAGCACAGATACGCAGTATTTT. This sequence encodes CASSLDSLAKPSTDTQYF. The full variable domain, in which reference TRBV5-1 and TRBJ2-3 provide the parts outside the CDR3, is KAGVTQTPRYLIKTRGQQVTLSCSPISGHRSVSWYQQTPGQGLQFLFEYFSETQRNKGNFPGRFSGRQFSNSRSEMNVSTLELGDSALYLCASSLDSLAKPSTDTQYFGPGTRLTVL.